The 2 T cell receptor beta chains reported below all come from one sample, sequenced in a study of T cell changes during pregnancy in multiple sclerosis. This table comes from immunoSEQ multiplex PCR, and its TCRdb copy is limited to in-frame clones, with some not included. The repertoire holds roughly 33,000 clones, 91% seen once, with 2.5% to 3% in the top ten. The sample here was CD4+ T cells from peripheral blood mononuclear cells, taken in the third trimester of pregnancy. These receptors were taken from a female donor in good health, enrolled as a control in a pregnancy study.

This clone was picked up one time. V is TRBV11-3 and J is TRBJ2-1; 9 bases fit TRBD2. Unmatched junction bases numbered 8, after V lost 5 bases and J lost 0 bases. Per germline, CDR1 SGHNT and CDR2 YENEEA. The CDR3 is made up of 17 amino acids. CDR3 nucleotide sequence: TGTGCCAGCAGCCCGGCGGGGGGGCGCAGCTCCTACAATGAGCAGTTCTTC. Translation: CASSPAGGRSSYNEQFF.

V usage is TRBV5-6 and J usage is TRBJ2-7; no definite D call. V dropped 1 base and J dropped 3 bases, with 2 bases sitting between them. Germline assignment: CDR1 SGHDT and CDR2 YYEEEE. CDR3 length: 11 amino acids. The CDR3: CASSLRYEQYF. CDR3 nucleotides: TGTGCCAGCAGCTTGCGCTACGAGCAGTACTTC.